The clone carrying this T cell receptor beta chain was counted many times. Its specificity is unknown. Selection for sequencing was limited to patients who had shown CD8+CD57+ cell expansion by flow cytometry. Among the patients, all had severe acquired aplastic anemia. No therapy had been given to the patients at the time of blood sampling. These data are taken from a study of CD8+CD57+ T cells in acquired aplastic anemia. About the research overall: DNA from sorted CD4+ and CD8+ cells averaged roughly 3.2 ug. General study points: Patients and controls shared 25 to 35 CD8+ CDR3 sequences, highly expressed in patients.

TCR beta VDJ and CDR3 were profiled, and genomic DNA was the template. MiXCR, applied by TCRdb to the reads, yields one record per CDR3 protein. The sample contains just over 450,000 distinct CDR3 sequences, around 30% of which appear only once. CDR1 and CDR2 from the germline V gene are LGHNA and YSLEER. Trimming took off 0 bases at V and 8 bases at J, with 16 bases between the two ends. The CDR3 has 15 amino acids. The chain joins TRBV4-3 to TRBJ1-2, with a weak D call TRBD1 (5 bases). The TCR comes from a human donor with aplastic anemia. The sequencing input was sorted CD4+, CD8+, or CD8+CD57+ T cells (not recorded which) from PBMCs. In DNA form, the CDR3 reads TGCGCCAGCAGCCAAGATCATGCGGGGGGGGTCGGCTACACCTTC. This codes for CASSQDHAGGVGYTF.